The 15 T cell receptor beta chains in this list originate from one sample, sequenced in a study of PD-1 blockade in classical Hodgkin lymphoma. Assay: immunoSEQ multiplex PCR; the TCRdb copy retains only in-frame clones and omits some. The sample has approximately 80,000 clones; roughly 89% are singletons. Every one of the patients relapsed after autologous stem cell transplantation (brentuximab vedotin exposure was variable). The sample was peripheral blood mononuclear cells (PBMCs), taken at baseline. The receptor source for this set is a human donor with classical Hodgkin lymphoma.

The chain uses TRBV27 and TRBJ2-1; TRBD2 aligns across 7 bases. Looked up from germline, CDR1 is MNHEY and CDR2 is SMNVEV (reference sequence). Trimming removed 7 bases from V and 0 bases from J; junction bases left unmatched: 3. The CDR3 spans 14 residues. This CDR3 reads CASKAGYSYNEQFF. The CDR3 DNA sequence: TGTGCCAGCAAAGCGGGATACTCCTACAATGAGCAGTTCTTC.

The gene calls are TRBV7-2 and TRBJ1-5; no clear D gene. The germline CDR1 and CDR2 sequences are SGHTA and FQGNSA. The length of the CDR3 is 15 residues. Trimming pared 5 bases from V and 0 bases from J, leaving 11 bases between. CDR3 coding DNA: TGTGCCAGCAGCCTTCAATACTATAGCAATCAGCCCCAGCATTTT. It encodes CASSLQYYSNQPQHF.

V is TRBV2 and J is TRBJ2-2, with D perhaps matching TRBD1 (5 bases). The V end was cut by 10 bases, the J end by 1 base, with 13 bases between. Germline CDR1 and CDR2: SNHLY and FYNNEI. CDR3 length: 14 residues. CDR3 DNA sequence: TGTGCCACCTCCGGACAAGGGAACACCGGGGAGCTGTTTTTT. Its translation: CATSGQGNTGELFF.

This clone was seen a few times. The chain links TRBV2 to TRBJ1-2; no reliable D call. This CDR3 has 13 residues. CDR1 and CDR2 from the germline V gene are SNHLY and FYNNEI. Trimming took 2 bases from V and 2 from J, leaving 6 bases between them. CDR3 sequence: CASSEWRNYGYTF. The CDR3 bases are TGTGCCAGCAGTGAATGGCGGAACTATGGCTACACCTTC.

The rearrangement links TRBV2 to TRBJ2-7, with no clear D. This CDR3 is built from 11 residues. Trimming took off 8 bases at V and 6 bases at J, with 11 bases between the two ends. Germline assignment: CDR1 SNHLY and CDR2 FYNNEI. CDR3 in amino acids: CASLATTEQYF. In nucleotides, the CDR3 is TGTGCCAGCCTGGCCACAACCGAGCAGTACTTC.

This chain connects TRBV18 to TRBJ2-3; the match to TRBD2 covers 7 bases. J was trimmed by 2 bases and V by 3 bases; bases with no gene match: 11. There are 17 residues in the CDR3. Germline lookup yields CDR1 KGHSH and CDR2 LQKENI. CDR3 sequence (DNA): TGTGCCAGCTCACCGAATCGACGGGAGGCTGTCACAGATACGCAGTATTTT. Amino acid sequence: CASSPNRREAVTDTQYF.

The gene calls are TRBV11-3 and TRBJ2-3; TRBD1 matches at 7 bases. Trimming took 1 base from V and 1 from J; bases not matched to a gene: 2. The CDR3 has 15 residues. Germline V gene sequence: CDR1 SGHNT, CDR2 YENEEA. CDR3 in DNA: TGTGCCAGCAGCTTAGCACAGGGGCGCACAGATACGCAGTATTTT. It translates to CASSLAQGRTDTQYF.

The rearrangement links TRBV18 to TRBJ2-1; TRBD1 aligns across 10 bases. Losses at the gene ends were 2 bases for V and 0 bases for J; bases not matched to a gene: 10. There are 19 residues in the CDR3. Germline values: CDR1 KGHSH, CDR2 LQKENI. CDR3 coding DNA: TGTGCCAGCTCACCAGACAGGGGGCTCACCCCGAGCTCCTACAATGAGCAGTTCTTC. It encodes CASSPDRGLTPSSYNEQFF.

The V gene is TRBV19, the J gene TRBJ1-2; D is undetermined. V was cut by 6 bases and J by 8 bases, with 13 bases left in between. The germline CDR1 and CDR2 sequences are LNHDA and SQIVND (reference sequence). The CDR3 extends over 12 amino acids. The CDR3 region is CASRRGRIGYTF. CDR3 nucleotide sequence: TGTGCCAGTAGGAGAGGTCGGATCGGCTACACCTTC.

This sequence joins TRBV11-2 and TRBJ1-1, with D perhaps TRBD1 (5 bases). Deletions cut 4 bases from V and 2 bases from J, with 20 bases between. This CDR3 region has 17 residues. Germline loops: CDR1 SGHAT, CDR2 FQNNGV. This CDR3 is CASSSRVLNWGNTEAFF. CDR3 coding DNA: TGTGCCAGCAGCTCCAGGGTTTTGAATTGGGGCAACACTGAAGCTTTCTTT.

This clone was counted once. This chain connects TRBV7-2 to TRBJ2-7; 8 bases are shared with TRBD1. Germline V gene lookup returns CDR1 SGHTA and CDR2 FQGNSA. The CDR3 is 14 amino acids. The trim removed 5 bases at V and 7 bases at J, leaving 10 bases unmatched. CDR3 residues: CASSPGQAMGEQYF. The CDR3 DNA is TGTGCCAGCAGCCCGGGACAGGCTATGGGAGAGCAGTACTTC. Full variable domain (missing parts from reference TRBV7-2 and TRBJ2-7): GAGVSQSPSNKVTEKGKDVELRCDPISGHTALYWYRQSLGQGLEFLIYFQGNSAPDKSGLPSDRFSAERTGGSVSTLTIQRTQQEDSAVYLCASSPGQAMGEQYFGPGTRLTVT.

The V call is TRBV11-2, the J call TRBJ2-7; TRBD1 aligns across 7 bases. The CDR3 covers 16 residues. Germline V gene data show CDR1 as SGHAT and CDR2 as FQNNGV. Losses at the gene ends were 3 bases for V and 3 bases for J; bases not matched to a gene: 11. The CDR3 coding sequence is TGTGCCAGCAGCTTGGCACCTCGGGACAGATACTACGAGCAGTACTTC. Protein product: CASSLAPRDRYYEQYF.

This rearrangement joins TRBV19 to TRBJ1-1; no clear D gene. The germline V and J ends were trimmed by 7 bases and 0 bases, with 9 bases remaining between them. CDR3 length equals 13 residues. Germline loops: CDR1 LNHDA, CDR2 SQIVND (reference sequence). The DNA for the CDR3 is TGTGCCAGTAAGTTTCCCATGAACACTGAAGCTTTCTTT. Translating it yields CASKFPMNTEAFF.

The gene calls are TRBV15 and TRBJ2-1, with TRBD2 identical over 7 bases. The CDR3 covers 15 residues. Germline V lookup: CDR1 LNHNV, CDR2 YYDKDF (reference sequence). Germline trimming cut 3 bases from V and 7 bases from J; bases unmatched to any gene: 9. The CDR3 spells CATSRPGLGRNEQFF. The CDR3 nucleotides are TGTGCCACCAGCAGGCCCGGACTAGGGAGGAATGAGCAGTTCTTC.

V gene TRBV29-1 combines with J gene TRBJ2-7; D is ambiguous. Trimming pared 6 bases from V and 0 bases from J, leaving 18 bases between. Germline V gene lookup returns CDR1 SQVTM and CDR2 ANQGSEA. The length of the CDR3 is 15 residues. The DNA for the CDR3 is TGCAGCGTCCGTCTGTCAGTAGACGCCTCCTACGAGCAGTACTTC. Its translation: CSVRLSVDASYEQYF.